This T cell receptor (beta chain) was captured in a study of T cells in Graves' hyperthyroidism and ophthalmopathy. General observations from the study: Most expanded thyroid clonotypes above 0.001 also appeared in blood. It was a median about 6 months before onset that the model predicted ophthalmopathy.

As to this clonotype: Its target is unknown.

This CDR3 contains 15 residues. Germline loops: CDR1 SGHRS, CDR2 YFSETQ. Trimming took off 2 bases at V and 0 bases at J, with 8 bases between the two ends. Authors of the study amplified TCR beta CDR3 regions from RNA transcripts. TCR CDR3 underwent first-round RT-PCR with the HTBI primer set. TCRdb recomputed calls from the multiplex PCR reads with MiXCR, one row per CDR3 protein. The table lists around 450,000 distinct CDR3 sequences, less than 20% of them singletons, with roughly 8% in the top ten. Diagnosis of hyperthyroidism was new in patients aged 18 to 65, and its duration was under 2 months.

This TCR was recovered from a woman aged 18-29 years with Graves' hyperthyroidism. Specimen: blood. The chain couples TRBV5-1 to TRBJ2-2; D unresolved. CDR3 bases: TGCGCCAGCAGCTTCTCCAGGCCGAACACCGGGGAGCTGTTTTTT. Translating gives CASSFSRPNTGELFF.